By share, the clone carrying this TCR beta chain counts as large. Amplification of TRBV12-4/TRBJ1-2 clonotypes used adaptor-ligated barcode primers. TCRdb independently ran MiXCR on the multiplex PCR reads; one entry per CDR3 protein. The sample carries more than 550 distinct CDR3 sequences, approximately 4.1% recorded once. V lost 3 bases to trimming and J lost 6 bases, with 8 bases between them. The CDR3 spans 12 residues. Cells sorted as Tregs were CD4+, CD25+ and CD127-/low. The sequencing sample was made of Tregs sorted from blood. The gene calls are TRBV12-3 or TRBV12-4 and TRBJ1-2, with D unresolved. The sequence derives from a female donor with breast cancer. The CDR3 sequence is CASSFGFNGYTF. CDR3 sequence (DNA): TGTGCCAGCAGTTTCGGGTTTAATGGCTACACCTTC.